Listed below are T cell receptor delta chains from one sample, sequenced in a study of gamma-delta chains in newborns, infants, children. TCRdb re-called clones from the reads via CATT. Of 14,000 to 15,000 delta-chain clones listed, 7.3% are singletons. The material sequenced was blood. The receptors were sampled from a child who was a newborn, infant or young child, either healthy, febrile or measles-vaccinated (not recorded which). CDR3s include the opening cysteine and the closing phenylalanine or tryptophan. Each record gives: J gene, D gene, V gene, CDR3 protein. The D gene is left open where the match is weak.

J gene: TRDJ2
D gene: TRDD3
V gene: TRDV2
CDR3 protein: CACDFLLGDTLTAQLFF

J gene: TRDJ1
D gene: .
V gene: TRDV2
CDR3 protein: CACDTGGLTDKLIF

J gene: TRDJ1
D gene: TRDD3
V gene: TRDV2
CDR3 protein: CACDTGRDTDKPIF

J gene: TRDJ3
D gene: .
V gene: TRDV2
CDR3 protein: CACDTLMGFSWDTRQMFF

J gene: TRDJ3
D gene: TRDD3
V gene: TRDV2
CDR3 protein: CACDILTGGSWDTRQMFF

J gene: TRDJ3
D gene: TRDD3
V gene: TRDV2
CDR3 protein: CACDNIVGGRGISSWDTRQMFF

J gene: TRDJ3
D gene: TRDD3
V gene: TRDV2
CDR3 protein: CACNTVGGDKTWDTRQMFF

J gene: TRDJ3
D gene: .
V gene: TRDV2
CDR3 protein: CACDTLDTWDTRQTFF

J gene: TRDJ3
D gene: .
V gene: TRDV2
CDR3 protein: CACDTVSGKDGPWDTRQMFF

J gene: TRDJ3
D gene: .
V gene: TRDV2
CDR3 protein: CACDALNRSWDTRQMFF

J gene: TRDJ3
D gene: TRDD3
V gene: TRDV2
CDR3 protein: CACDDLLGDPSWDTRQMFF

J gene: TRDJ3
D gene: TRDD3
V gene: TRDV2
CDR3 protein: CACDTGWGIRSWGTRQMFF

J gene: TRDJ2
D gene: TRDD3
V gene: TRDV1
CDR3 protein: CALGELGGFALTAQLFF

J gene: TRDJ2
D gene: TRDD3
V gene: TRDV2
CDR3 protein: CACDILGAALTAQLFF

J gene: TRDJ3
D gene: TRDD3
V gene: TRDV2
CDR3 protein: CACDTLLGDMSSWDTRQMFF

J gene: TRDJ3
D gene: TRDD3
V gene: TRDV2
CDR3 protein: CACDSVLGYTRWDTRQMFF

J gene: TRDJ3
D gene: .
V gene: TRDV2
CDR3 protein: CACDKMSSWDTRQMFF

J gene: TRDJ3
D gene: TRDD3
V gene: TRDV1
CDR3 protein: CALGERPGDIFSWDTRQMFF

J gene: TRDJ3
D gene: TRDD3
V gene: TRDV2
CDR3 protein: CACDAYWGIQERSWDTRQMFF

J gene: TRDJ3
D gene: .
V gene: TRDV2
CDR3 protein: CACDNVGYWDTRQMFF

J gene: TRDJ2
D gene: TRDD3
V gene: TRDV2
CDR3 protein: CAGDLLGDTLTAQLFF

J gene: TRDJ3
D gene: TRDD3
V gene: TRDV2
CDR3 protein: CARDTGWGIRSWDTRQMFF

J gene: TRDJ1
D gene: TRDD3
V gene: TRDV2
CDR3 protein: CACDTGGYCYTDKLIF

J gene: TRDJ3
D gene: TRDD3
V gene: TRDV2
CDR3 protein: CACDTAAGGRSWDTRQMFF

J gene: TRDJ2
D gene: TRDD3
V gene: TRDV2
CDR3 protein: CACDPVLGDPALTAQLFF

J gene: TRDJ2
D gene: TRDD3
V gene: TRDV2
CDR3 protein: CACGGILTAQFFF

J gene: TRDJ3
D gene: TRDD3
V gene: TRDV2
CDR3 protein: CACDTWGSDLSWDTRQMFF

J gene: TRDJ3
D gene: TRDD3
V gene: TRDV2
CDR3 protein: CACDTLLGASSWDTRQMFF

J gene: TRDJ3
D gene: TRDD3
V gene: TRDV2
CDR3 protein: CACDTAGGSSWDTRQMFF

J gene: TRDJ3
D gene: .
V gene: TRDV2
CDR3 protein: CACDTYWGTRQMFF

J gene: TRDJ3
D gene: TRDD3
V gene: TRDV2
CDR3 protein: CACDSVLGVSSWDARQMFF

J gene: TRDJ3
D gene: .
V gene: TRDV2
CDR3 protein: CACDTLGVSTWDTRQMFF

J gene: TRDJ3
D gene: TRDD3
V gene: TRDV2
CDR3 protein: CACDTWGMGSWDTRQMFF

J gene: TRDJ1
D gene: .
V gene: TRDV2
CDR3 protein: CACDTDAGLGTDKLIF

J gene: TRDJ3
D gene: .
V gene: TRDV2
CDR3 protein: CACVPWGLSSWDTRQMFF

J gene: TRDJ3
D gene: TRDD3
V gene: TRDV2
CDR3 protein: CACDILGDQSPWDTRQMFF